This TCR beta chain was recorded in a study of cytomegalovirus exposure and HLA in healthy donors (dated by TCRdb to the late 2010s). Regarding the complete study: In an earlier analysis of approximately 500 of the donors, approximately 300 Gb of sequence data and 117 million unique TCR beta sequences from approximately 180 million T cells were reported. An early release covering roughly 600 HLA-typed donors comprised about 320 gigabases of sequencing data and 65 million to 100 million unique TCR sequences. Among the roughly 390 genotyped donors, around 81% belonged to the genetic ancestry cluster associated with self-reported Caucasian donors. The study aimed to test whether signatures of past pathogen exposure could be identified by cataloging public T cell receptors. The study profiled the T cell repertoires of 500 to 800 subjects by immunosequencing and related them to cytomegalovirus serostatus. In addition to the first cohort of 666 subjects, a separate validation cohort of about 120 different subjects was used. To predict cytomegalovirus infection status, the study combined high-throughput TCR immunosequencing, statistical association of individual TCRs with disease status, and machine learning. To study patterns of TCR occurrence, a later analysis re-analyzed previously published TCR beta repertoires from more than 550 donors and added high-resolution HLA genotyping. The later analysis used no new phenotypic data to find candidate immune exposures, relying instead on TCR beta sequences and their occurrence across donors. To decide whether each TCR beta V gene segment behaved as functional or pseudogenic, an earlier analysis of 587 of the donors relied on high-throughput TCR beta sequencing. Donor age, sex, ethnicity and CMV serostatus were compiled alongside the repertoire data. A later genetic analysis took genome-wide SNP genotypes for about three fifths of the 666 donors and used that subset as a discovery cohort. All discovery cohort repertoires had been generated on a single sequencing platform. HLA typing included class I and class II loci at four-digit resolution. Typing coverage varied by locus: roughly 629-640 donors for A, B, C, DRB1 and DQB1; under 550 for DQA1; more than 600 for DPA1; about 450 for DPB1. Several DR-DQ haplotypes were treated as single units for association and clustering because of strong linkage in the cohort. Across around 400 genotyped donors of the cohort, an average of about 240,000 unique TCR beta nucleotide sequences per donor were sequenced, and roughly a sixth of those sequences were non-productive.

Trimming takes 5 bases off V and 8 bases off J; junction bases not matched to a gene: 10. The CDR3 sequence holds 15 residues, the cysteine and phenylalanine included. Only the CDR3 portion is preserved as DNA: 45 bases, with reading frame beginning at the first base. Via the germline V gene, CDR1 is SGHVS and CDR2 FQNEAQ. A word on this clone: It lacks a known antigen. The input lacks base qualities; no much larger clone sits a single base away.

The library was built by means of the immunoSEQ multiplex PCR assay. A mixture of 60 forward primers for TCR Vbeta segments and 13 reverse primers for TCR Jbeta segments was used in the multiplex PCR. Amplification of the CDR3 region of rearranged TCR beta genes was performed with a multiplex PCR assay on genomic DNA. The Illumina HiSeq System was used to sequence the amplified TCR beta libraries as 87-base-pair reads. On the authors' methods: A later analysis counted about 80 million unique TCR beta chains across the 500 to 850 repertoires, and some 11 million of these chains were shared by at least two donors. A nearest-neighbor algorithm error-corrected the raw reads and collapsed the reads into unique sequences, merging closely related sequences to remove PCR and sequencing errors. CDR3 sequences were aligned to IMGT reference sequences to assign V, D and J gene segments. For a sequence to be retained, a match of at least six nucleotides was required to both a V gene segment and a J gene segment. Rearrangements were classified as productive when the CDR3 lacked stop codons and remained in frame with V and J, and all other rearrangements were classified as non-productive. Following IMGT convention, CDR3 was defined as the stretch from the second conserved V-encoded cysteine up to the conserved J-encoded phenylalanine. The earlier analysis of about 610 of the donors excluded sequences that lacked an unambiguous match to a single V gene segment. An earlier analysis of about 600 of the donors called V segments functional above 56.7% productive rearrangements and segregating when the between-donor standard deviation exceeded 5%. A statistical classification framework was built to diagnose cytomegalovirus status from the catalog of TCR beta chain sequences. In a later analysis, TCR nucleotide sequences were compared against IMGT/GENE-DB human TR gene sequences so that V and J genes could be assigned. In a later analysis, CDR3 sequences and most-parsimonious VDJ recombination scenarios were assigned using the TCRdist pipeline. In a later analysis, each TCR beta chain was defined by its CDR3 amino acid sequence together with its V-gene family, and reads lacking a unique V-gene family were excluded. As a way to deal with suspected cross-contamination and a sequencing artifact, a later analysis dropped 500 to 700 nucleotide sequences that were highly shared and had low generation probability. In a later analysis, a clonal expansion index for each public chain was calculated from normalized within-repertoire ranks of inferred template counts. In a later analysis, generation probabilities were computed using a VDJ recombination model fitted to out-of-frame rearrangements, and the results were checked against IGoR. Hypergeometric tests were used in a later analysis to score TCR-TCR, TCR-HLA and TCR-CMV co-occurrence, with a repertoire-size bias correction applied to the TCR pairs. A later analysis estimated false discovery rates by permuting HLA or CMV assignments 20 times. In a later analysis, co-occurring TCRs were grouped using DBSCAN, and TCRdist sequence similarity was added for clustering within HLA-allele-positive subsets. Co-occurrence clustering excluded repertoires with fewer than 30,000 or more than 120,000 public chains, plus five with anomalous nucleotide sharing. TCRdb re-hosts the immuneACCESS table, in-frame sequences only. Its copies lack some clones; in the studies checked, an unresolved V gene accounts for under half of them, and the cause for the rest is not known. V and J calls and clone size are as listed in that table; D and trimming were resolved from the DNA. Recorded for this sample are about 75,000 clones; around 83% of them occurred a single time. Of the sample, under 20% falls within the top ten clones.

The cohort consisted of 666 healthy bone marrow donors. All cohort members were sampled while nominally healthy, although unrecorded immune exposures were likely present. The donor was CMV seropositive and was included in the group of 250 to 350 seropositive cohort members. A peripheral blood sample was provided by each donor, and peripheral blood mononuclear cells were used for TCR beta sequencing. The Qiagen DNeasy Blood Extraction Kit was used to extract genomic DNA from the blood cell samples. Points the paper makes about the study in general: Some IMGT-functional V segments, including TRBV6-2 and TRBV6-3, could not be distinguished by the 87-base-pair reads and were therefore excluded. The presence/absence analyses assumed that sequencing depth was roughly uniform across donors, and that assumption may not be true. A later genetic analysis associated a missense DCLRE1C variant with V-gene and J-gene trimming of TCR beta chains, and an independent cohort replicated the association. A total of fewer than 200 TCR beta chains were listed by the study as associated with cytomegalovirus. Broadly in line with IMGT annotations, most TCR beta V segments showed up in productive rearrangements about 87% or about 30% of the time in an earlier analysis of under 700 of the donors. A cluster of highly shared sequence variants was judged likely to be a technical artifact of the sequencing pipeline. This cohort had only TCR beta chains sequenced, and the lack of alpha or paired-chain data limited which features could be detected. Linkage disequilibrium might explain the correlated functional status among segregating V segments, but an unknown experimental factor could not be excluded. Most TCR sequences were observed very rarely across donors, whereas some public TCRs were present in many individuals. The classifier was reported to diagnose cytomegalovirus status with high specificity and sensitivity in both the original cohort and the validation cohort. A further reported finding was that TCR beta sequences accurately predicted the HLA-A and HLA-B alleles for most subjects in the first cohort. In vitro tests confirmed that a few of the cytomegalovirus-associated TCR beta chains recognize cytomegalovirus antigens. A later analysis found that most CMV-associated TCR beta chains appeared HLA-restricted, with HLA associations seemingly driven largely by CMV exposure. Compared with the roughly 600-donor mean, donors in an Asian-associated ancestry cluster had fewer N-insertions in productive TCRs, according to a later genetic analysis. Specific HLA alleles were associated with 16,951 TCR beta sequences at a false discovery rate of 0.05 in a later analysis. The only immune exposure information available for the cohort was CMV serostatus. In a later analysis, HLA-associated TCR beta chains showed more clonal expansion and lower generation probabilities than non-associated chains that were equally common. Assigning TCR associations to individual alleles was difficult when HLA alleles, especially DR and DQ, strongly co-occurred. The authors suggested that the approach could potentially be generalized to other disease states and immunological phenotypes. A later analysis found that TCR association rates varied across HLA loci, with DRB1 alleles showing the most associated TCRs and HLA-C alleles the fewest. The earlier analysis of 587 of the donors excluded roughly 17 rarely observed V segments, including chromosome 9 orphons, because counts were too low. Because HLA typing was unavailable for some donors at each locus, only the typed subset was used in association tests. A later analysis reported that several top co-occurrence clusters appeared linked to parvovirus B19, influenza, CMV and Epstein-Barr virus.

The sample comprised PBMCs. The receptor was isolated from an older man in good health and CMV-seropositive. Rearrangement joined TRBV7-8 to TRBJ2-1; TRBD2 matches 9 bases in the middle. The bases are TGTGCCAGCAGCACATTAGCGGGAGCGGGCGATGAGCAGTTCTTC. Its product reads: CASSTLAGAGDEQFF.